A single sample gave rise to the 11 T cell receptor beta chains below, sequenced in a study of cytomegalovirus exposure and HLA in healthy donors. A multiplex PCR was run with 60 Vbeta primers and 13 Jbeta primers. The repertoire was sequenced with immunoSEQ multiplex PCR; TCRdb's copy has only in-frame clones and lacks some. This table has some 130,000 clones, roughly 82% appearing once. The sequenced sample was PBMCs. These TCRs come from a man over 45 in good health and CMV-seronegative.

The gene calls are TRBV5-6 and TRBJ2-1, with 13 bases aligning to TRBD2. This CDR3 comprises 13 residues. The V and J ends lost 3 bases and 14 bases, in that order; junction bases with no gene match: 5. Per germline, CDR1 SGHDT and CDR2 YYEEEE. DNA of the CDR3: TGTGCCAGCAGCTCGGGACTAGCGGGAACAGAGTTCTTC. Its protein is CASSSGLAGTEFF.

The J gene is TRBJ1-5, the V gene TRBV19; 12 bases are shared with TRBD1. V dropped 3 bases and J dropped 1; count of bases not matched to a gene: 7. The V gene's germline CDR1 is LNHDA and CDR2 SQIVND (reference sequence). This CDR3 is 18 amino acids long. Here the CDR3 reads CASSMGQGALPSNQPQHF. The CDR3 DNA is TGTGCCAGTAGTATGGGACAGGGGGCTCTCCCGAGCAATCAGCCCCAGCATTTT.

The table lists this clone with a few counts. The V gene is TRBV27, the J gene TRBJ2-7; D may be TRBD1 (6 bases). Deletions cut 5 bases from V and 4 bases from J, with 15 bases between. This CDR3 has 14 amino acids. The germline V gene encodes CDR1 MNHEY and CDR2 SMNVEV (reference sequence). The CDR3: CASSTVRGTYEQYF. DNA for the CDR3: TGTGCCAGCAGTACCGTAAGGGGGACGTACGAGCAGTACTTC.

V is TRBV6-5 and J is TRBJ1-5; D call uncertain. The CDR3 runs to 13 residues. Germline CDR1 MNHEY, CDR2 SVGAGI. V was pared by 4 bases and J by 6 bases, with 10 bases between. This CDR3 reads CASSSGGVQPQHF. The CDR3 coding sequence is TGTGCCAGCAGTTCTGGAGGTGTTCAGCCCCAGCATTTT.

This rearrangement joins TRBV29-1 to TRBJ1-2, with a weak D call TRBD1 (5 bases). The CDR3 runs 11 residues. CDR1 SQVTM and CDR2 ANQGSEA come from the germline V gene. The V end lost 1 base, the J end lost 8 bases, and 8 bases lay between the germline ends. The CDR3 nucleotides are TGCAGCGTTGAAGGGGGCCGAGGCTACACCTTC. It encodes CSVEGGRGYTF.

The chain has TRBV2 and TRBJ1-2; D is uncertain. The length of the CDR3 is 15 residues. The V gene lost 2 bases and the J gene lost 6 bases, with 16 bases spanning the gap. CDR1 is SNHLY, CDR2 FYNNEI, per germline. The CDR3 spells CASSETTNGPDGYTF. Here the CDR3 DNA reads TGTGCCAGCAGTGAAACGACGAATGGGCCGGATGGCTACACCTTC. Complete variable domain (other parts from reference TRBV2 and TRBJ1-2): EPEVTQTPSHQVTQMGQEVILRCVPISNHLYFYWYRQILGQKVEFLVSFYNNEISEKSEIFDDQFSVERPDGSNFTLKIRSTKLEDSAMYFCASSETTNGPDGYTFGSGTRLTVV.

V is TRBV19 and J is TRBJ2-1; TRBD2 aligns across 7 bases. The junction had 0 bases not matched to a gene; V was cut back by 9 bases and J by 4 bases. Germline V gives CDR1 LNHDA, CDR2 SQIVND (reference sequence). The CDR3 is 11 residues long. CDR3 residues: CASGGYNEQFF. In nucleotides, the CDR3 is TGTGCCAGCGGGGGGTACAATGAGCAGTTCTTC.

The chain recombines TRBV6-1 with TRBJ2-1, with 7 bases identical to TRBD1. This CDR3 contains 18 residues. J lost 8 bases, V lost 1 base, and 17 bases had no gene match. Per the germline V gene, CDR1 is MNHNS and CDR2 is SASEGT. This CDR3 is CASSEVGSRQGSLDEQFF. CDR3 coding DNA: TGTGCCAGCAGTGAAGTTGGGAGCCGACAGGGAAGTCTCGATGAGCAGTTCTTC.

This chain joins TRBV2 and TRBJ1-2; perhaps TRBD1 as D (6 bases). Trimming stripped 5 bases from V and 2 bases from J, with 12 bases between. Germline CDR1 and CDR2: SNHLY and FYNNEI. This CDR3 contains 14 residues. The CDR3 sequence: CASSLDSGNYGYTF. The CDR3 DNA reads as TGTGCCAGCAGTTTGGACAGCGGCAACTATGGCTACACCTTC.

The chain is built from TRBV27 and TRBJ2-2, with TRBD2 as a possible D gene (5 bases). The V and J ends lost 5 bases and 4 bases respectively, with 17 bases between them. Germline assignment: CDR1 MNHEY and CDR2 SMNVEV (reference sequence). The length of the CDR3 is 16 residues. CDR3 amino acids: CASSPLVRALTGELFF. The CDR3 DNA sequence: TGTGCCAGCAGTCCCCTTGTGAGGGCTCTCACCGGGGAGCTGTTTTTT.

This clone was found once. The chain carries TRBV5-1 and TRBJ1-6; no clear D. Germline V gene data show CDR1 as SGHRS and CDR2 as YFSETQ. The CDR3 consists of 13 residues. The ends were cut back, 4 bases at V and 12 bases at J, with 14 bases in the middle. CDR3 sequence reads: CASSLGSREPLHF. The CDR3 nucleotides are TGCGCCAGCAGCCTCGGGTCGCGGGAACCCCTCCACTTT.